The rows below give T cell receptor beta chains drawn from one sample of a study of shared clonotypes between healthy human individuals. TCRdb's table, derived via immunoSEQ multiplex PCR, lists solely in-frame clones and lacks some. This sample has 500,000 to 650,000 clones, with about 80% found just once. Sequencing input: PBMCs. These receptors originate from a woman aged 40 to 50 in good health. Some clones in this sample may be carry-over from other donors' samples. Both conserved end residues are part of each CDR3. A D gene is named only where the DNA matches it firmly. Where a row states a size, it is once, few, many or the class of an expanded clone; other rows omit it.

>TRBJ1-5|TRBD1|-|TRBV28
CASSDGQGAIQPQHF
TGTGCCAGCAGCGACGGACAGGGGGCGATTCAGCCCCAACATTTT
>TRBJ1-2|-|once|TRBV28
CASSRPTGGGYGYTF
TGTGCCAGCAGTCGACCGACAGGAGGCGGCTATGGCTACACCTTC
>TRBJ1-5|-|-|TRBV5-1
CASSLGVGQPQHF
TGCGCCAGCAGCTTGGGGGTAGGTCAGCCCCAGCATTTT
>TRBJ1-3|TRBD1|-|TRBV7-2
CASSRYTGDTIYF
TGTGCCAGCAGTCGATACACAGGGGACACCATATATTTT
>TRBJ2-2|TRBD2|once|TRBV28
CASSFGTSGTGELFF
TGTGCCAGCAGTTTCGGGACTAGCGGCACCGGGGAGCTGTTTTTT
>TRBJ2-2|-|-|TRBV18
CASSPGRAGELFF
TGTGCCAGCTCACCGGGACGGGCCGGGGAGCTGTTTTTT
>TRBJ2-3|-|-|TRBV4-1
CASSQASAPDTQYF
TGCGCCAGCAGCCAAGCGTCAGCGCCAGATACGCAGTATTTT
>TRBJ1-1|-|-|TRBV14
CASSQEEGSSTEAFF
TGTGCCAGCAGCCAGGAGGAGGGTAGTAGTACTGAAGCTTTCTTT
>TRBJ1-1|TRBD1|-|TRBV7-6
CASSELDRGLGLEAFF
TGTGCCAGCAGCGAACTGGACAGGGGTCTTGGCCTTGAAGCTTTCTTT
>TRBJ2-1|TRBD2|-|TRBV5-1
CASSRGTSGNNEQFF
TGCGCCAGCAGCCGAGGGACTAGCGGGAACAATGAGCAGTTCTTC
>TRBJ2-1|-|-|TRBV7-8
CASSPHGQRNEQFF
TGTGCCAGCAGCCCTCATGGGCAACGGAATGAGCAGTTCTTC
>TRBJ1-5|-|-|TRBV2
CASRVELYQPQHF
TGTGCCAGTAGGGTTGAGTTATATCAGCCCCAGCATTTT
>TRBJ2-5|TRBD2|-|TRBV4-3
CASSLGRSSFSQYF
TGCGCCAGCAGCCTCGGGAGGAGTAGTTTCTCCCAGTACTTC
>TRBJ2-3|TRBD1|-|TRBV7-9
CASSWGTGGTDTQYF
TGTGCCAGCAGCTGGGGGACAGGGGGGACAGATACGCAGTATTTT
>TRBJ2-7|-|-|TRBV6-1
CASRRDYEQYF
TGTGCCAGCAGAAGGGACTACGAGCAGTACTTC
>TRBJ2-7|-|-|TRBV7-9
CASSPLGTAVREQYF
TGTGCCAGCAGCCCTCTGGGCACGGCCGTTCGGGAGCAGTACTTC
>TRBJ2-2|-|-|TRBV5-1
CASSLGPGNTGELFF
TGCGCCAGCAGCTTGGGGCCGGGGAACACCGGGGAGCTGTTTTTT
>TRBJ1-6|-|once|TRBV30
CAYSDGSSYNSPLHF
TGTGCCTACTCGGACGGGAGCTCCTATAATTCACCCCTCCACTTT
>TRBJ1-2|-|-|TRBV15
CATSRDRGHLGYTF
TGTGCCACCAGCAGAGATCGGGGGCACTTGGGCTACACCTTC
>TRBJ1-3|-|-|TRBV18
CASSPTASSGNTIYF
TGTGCCAGCTCACCGACAGCGAGCTCTGGAAACACCATATATTTT
>TRBJ2-2|-|many|TRBV2
CASSETGSTGELFF
TGTGCCAGCAGTGAAACAGGGAGTACCGGGGAGCTGTTTTTT
>TRBJ2-7|-|few|TRBV14
CASSGLGLVYEQYF
TGTGCCAGCAGCGGCCTGGGACTTGTCTACGAGCAGTACTTC
>TRBJ2-2|-|many|TRBV30
CATGNTGELFF
TGTGCCACAGGGAACACCGGGGAGCTGTTTTTT
>TRBJ2-3|-|-|TRBV11-2
CASSSPHTQYF
TGTGCCAGCAGCTCCCCCCATACGCAGTATTTT
>TRBJ2-5|TRBD2|few|TRBV5-6
CASSLPGGRDVEETQYF
TGTGCCAGCAGCTTGCCCGGCGGGAGGGATGTGGAAGAGACCCAGTACTTC
>TRBJ2-2|-|-|TRBV2
CASSVGRNTGELFF
TGTGCCAGCAGTGTGGGCCGGAACACCGGGGAGCTGTTTTTT
>TRBJ2-1|TRBD2|-|TRBV11-2
CASSSSRGAGGPYEQFF
TGTGCCAGCAGCTCTTCCCGTGGAGCGGGAGGGCCGTATGAGCAGTTCTTC
>TRBJ1-1|-|-|TRBV7-8
CASSLERTATTEAFF
TGTGCCAGCAGCTTAGAGAGGACGGCGACCACTGAAGCTTTCTTT
>TRBJ2-1|TRBD1|-|TRBV10-2
CASRGTGGRAGLSYNEQFF
TGCGCCAGCAGAGGGACAGGGGGTCGAGCGGGCCTCTCCTACAATGAGCAGTTCTTC
>TRBJ2-7|-|-|TRBV7-6
CASSLEGGYEQYF
TGTGCCAGCAGCTTAGAAGGGGGCTACGAGCAGTACTTC
>TRBJ2-6|-|-|TRBV21-1
CASSKGLAGTNSGANVLTF
TGTGCCAGCAGCAAGGGACTAGCGGGAACCAACTCTGGGGCCAACGTCCTGACTTTC
>TRBJ2-1|-|-|TRBV5-1
CASSLEVASYNEQFF
TGCGCCAGCAGCTTGGAAGTAGCCTCCTACAATGAGCAGTTCTTC
>TRBJ2-5|TRBD1|-|TRBV11-2
CASSVLDRDDGTQYF
TGTGCCAGCAGCGTCCTGGACAGGGACGACGGGACCCAGTACTTC
>TRBJ2-1|-|-|TRBV6-5
CASRGESSYNEQFF
TGTGCCAGCAGGGGGGAAAGCTCCTACAATGAGCAGTTCTTC
>TRBJ2-7|-|-|TRBV10-3
CAISRGSGEQYF
TGTGCCATCTCTCGGGGGAGCGGTGAGCAGTACTTC
>TRBJ2-7|TRBD1|-|TRBV6-1
CASSAGQGAGEQYF
TGTGCCAGCAGTGCAGGACAGGGGGCCGGCGAGCAGTACTTC
>TRBJ2-7|-|-|TRBV6-5
CASSFRDSYEQYF
TGTGCCAGCAGTTTTAGGGATTCCTACGAGCAGTACTTC
>TRBJ2-3|-|-|TRBV11-2
CASSLNRDTQYF
TGTGCCAGCAGCTTAAATAGGGATACGCAGTATTTT
>TRBJ2-1|-|-|TRBV25-1
CASSELGVYHNEQFF
TGCGCCAGCAGTGAACTAGGAGTTTACCACAATGAGCAGTTCTTC
>TRBJ2-1|-|medium-sized|TRBV5-1
CASSLAQMRDEQFF
TGCGCCAGCAGCTTGGCCCAGATGCGGGATGAGCAGTTCTTC
>TRBJ1-5|-|-|TRBV7-2
CASSLAAFRPQHF
TGTGCCAGCAGCTTAGCCGCTTTTAGGCCCCAGCATTTT
>TRBJ1-1|-|few|TRBV7-6
CASSPDSGISGTEAFF
TGTGCCAGCAGCCCGGACTCCGGTATAAGCGGGACTGAAGCTTTCTTT
>TRBJ1-1|-|-|TRBV27
CASSPIPLKATEAFF
TGTGCCAGCAGTCCGATCCCGCTAAAGGCCACTGAAGCTTTCTTT
>TRBJ2-3|-|-|TRBV9
CASSPRGGTIFTDTQYF
TGTGCCAGCAGCCCCCGAGGGGGGACTATTTTCACAGATACGCAGTATTTT
>TRBJ2-1|TRBD2|-|TRBV29-1
CSVEPSGRAYEQFF
TGCAGCGTTGAACCTAGCGGGAGGGCATATGAGCAGTTCTTC
>TRBJ2-1|TRBD2|once|TRBV5-1
CASSSRRLAGVINEQFF
TGCGCCAGCAGCTCGCGTCGACTAGCGGGAGTCATCAATGAGCAGTTCTTC
>TRBJ2-1|TRBD1|once|TRBV18
CASSPGQREQFF
TGTGCCAGCTCACCGGGACAGCGTGAGCAGTTCTTC
>TRBJ1-1|-|-|TRBV9
CASSVSPGTEAFF
TGTGCCAGCAGCGTGAGCCCCGGCACTGAAGCTTTCTTT
>TRBJ2-1|-|many|TRBV6-4
CASSVEGGSYNEQFF
TGTGCCAGCAGTGTTGAGGGGGGGTCCTACAATGAGCAGTTCTTC
>TRBJ1-4|TRBD1|-|TRBV6-1
CASNKGQGGGKLFF
TGTGCCAGCAATAAAGGACAGGGGGGGGGAAAACTGTTTTTT
>TRBJ1-1|-|few|TRBV27
CASSLAGTVNTEAFF
TGTGCCAGCAGTCTAGCCGGGACCGTGAACACTGAAGCTTTCTTT
>TRBJ2-1|-|-|TRBV4-1
CASSQGLARSGNEQFF
TGCGCCAGCAGCCAAGGGTTAGCGAGGTCTGGGAATGAGCAGTTCTTC
>TRBJ2-1|TRBD2|-|TRBV9
CASSGAGGPNEQFF
TGTGCCAGCAGCGGGGCGGGAGGGCCCAATGAGCAGTTCTTC